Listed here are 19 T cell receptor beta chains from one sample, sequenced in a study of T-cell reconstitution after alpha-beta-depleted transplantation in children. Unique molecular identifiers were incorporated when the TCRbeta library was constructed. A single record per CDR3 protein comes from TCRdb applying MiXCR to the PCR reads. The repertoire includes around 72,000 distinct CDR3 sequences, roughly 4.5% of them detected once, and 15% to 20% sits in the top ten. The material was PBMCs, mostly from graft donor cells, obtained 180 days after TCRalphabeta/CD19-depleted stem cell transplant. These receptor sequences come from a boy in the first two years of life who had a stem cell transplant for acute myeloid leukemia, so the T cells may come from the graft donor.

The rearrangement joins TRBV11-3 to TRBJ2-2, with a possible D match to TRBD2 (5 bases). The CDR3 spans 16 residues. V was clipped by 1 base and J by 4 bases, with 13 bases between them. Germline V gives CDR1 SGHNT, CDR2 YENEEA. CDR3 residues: CASSLVLLAATGELFF. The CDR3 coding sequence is TGTGCCAGCAGCTTAGTTCTGCTAGCTGCCACCGGGGAGCTGTTTTTT.

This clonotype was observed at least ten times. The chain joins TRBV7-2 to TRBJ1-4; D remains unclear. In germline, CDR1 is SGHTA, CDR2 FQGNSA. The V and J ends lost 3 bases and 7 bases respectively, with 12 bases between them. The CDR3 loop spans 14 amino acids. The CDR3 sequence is CASSFYRGGEKLFF. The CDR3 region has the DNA TGTGCCAGCAGCTTCTACCGGGGAGGTGAAAAACTGTTTTTT.

The DNA of the CDR3 is TGCGCCAGCAGCCAAGATCCGAGGGGTATCCGTACGCAGTATTTT. This gives the protein CASSQDPRGIRTQYF. The chain couples TRBV4-3 to TRBJ2-3, with D perhaps TRBD1 or TRBD2 (5 bases each). This CDR3 has 15 amino acids. Germline V gene data show CDR1 as LGHNA and CDR2 as YSLEER. The germline V and J ends were trimmed by 0 bases and 8 bases, with 15 bases remaining between them.

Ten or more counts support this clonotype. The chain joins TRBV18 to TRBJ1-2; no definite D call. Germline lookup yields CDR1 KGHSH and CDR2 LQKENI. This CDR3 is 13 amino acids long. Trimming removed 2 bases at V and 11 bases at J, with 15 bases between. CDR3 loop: CASSPDTDRGYTF. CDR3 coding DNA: TGTGCCAGCTCACCAGACACGGATCGAGGTTACACCTTC.

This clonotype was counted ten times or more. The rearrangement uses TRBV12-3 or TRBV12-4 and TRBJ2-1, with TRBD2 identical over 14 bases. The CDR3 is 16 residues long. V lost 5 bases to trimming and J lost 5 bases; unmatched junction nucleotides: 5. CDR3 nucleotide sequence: TGTGCCAGCAGTCCCCGGGGACTAGCGGGGGACAATGAGCAGTTCTTC. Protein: CASSPRGLAGDNEQFF.

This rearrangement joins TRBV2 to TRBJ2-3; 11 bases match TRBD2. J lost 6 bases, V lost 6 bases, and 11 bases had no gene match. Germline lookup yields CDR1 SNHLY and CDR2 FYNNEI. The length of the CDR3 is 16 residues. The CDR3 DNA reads TGTGCCAGCAGCCCCATCCTAGCGGGGGGCGAGGATACGCAGTATTTT. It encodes CASSPILAGGEDTQYF.

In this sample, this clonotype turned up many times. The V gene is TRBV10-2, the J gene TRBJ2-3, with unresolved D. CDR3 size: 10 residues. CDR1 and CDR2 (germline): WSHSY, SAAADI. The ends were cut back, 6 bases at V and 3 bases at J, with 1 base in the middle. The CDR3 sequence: CASRTDTQYF. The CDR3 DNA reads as TGCGCCAGCAGGACAGATACGCAGTATTTT.

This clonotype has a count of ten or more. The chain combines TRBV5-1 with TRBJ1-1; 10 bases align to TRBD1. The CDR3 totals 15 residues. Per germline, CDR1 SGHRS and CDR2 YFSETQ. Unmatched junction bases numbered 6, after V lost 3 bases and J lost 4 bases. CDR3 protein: CASSWTTGGLTEAFF. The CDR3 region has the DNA TGCGCCAGCAGCTGGACGACAGGGGGCCTCACTGAAGCTTTCTTT. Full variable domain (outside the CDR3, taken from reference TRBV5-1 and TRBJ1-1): KAGVTQTPRYLIKTRGQQVTLSCSPISGHRSVSWYQQTPGQGLQFLFEYFSETQRNKGNFPGRFSGRQFSNSRSEMNVSTLELGDSALYLCASSWTTGGLTEAFFGQGTRLTVV.

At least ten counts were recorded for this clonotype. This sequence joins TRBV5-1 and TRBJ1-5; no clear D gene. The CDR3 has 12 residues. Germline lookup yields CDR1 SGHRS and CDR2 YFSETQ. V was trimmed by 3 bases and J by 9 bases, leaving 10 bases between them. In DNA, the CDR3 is TGCGCCAGCAGCTCGAACGGAGGGCCCCAGCATTTT. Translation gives CASSSNGGPQHF.

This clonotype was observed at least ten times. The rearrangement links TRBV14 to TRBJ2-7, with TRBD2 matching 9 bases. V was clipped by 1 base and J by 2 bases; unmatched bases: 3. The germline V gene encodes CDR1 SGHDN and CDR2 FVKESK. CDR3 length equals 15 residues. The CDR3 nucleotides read TGTGCCAGCAGCCAAGGAGCTAGCGGGGCCTACGAGCAGTACTTC. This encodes CASSQGASGAYEQYF.

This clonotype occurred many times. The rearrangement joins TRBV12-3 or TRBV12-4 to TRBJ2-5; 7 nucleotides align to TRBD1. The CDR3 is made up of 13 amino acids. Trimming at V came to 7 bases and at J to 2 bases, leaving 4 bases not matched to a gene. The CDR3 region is CASTFRGQETQYF. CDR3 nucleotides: TGTGCCAGCACATTCAGGGGGCAAGAGACCCAGTACTTC.

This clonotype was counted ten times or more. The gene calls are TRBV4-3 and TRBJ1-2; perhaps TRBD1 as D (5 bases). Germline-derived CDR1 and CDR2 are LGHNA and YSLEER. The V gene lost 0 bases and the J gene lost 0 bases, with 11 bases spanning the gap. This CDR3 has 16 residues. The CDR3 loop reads CASSQEGPGSNYGYTF. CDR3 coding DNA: TGCGCCAGCAGCCAAGAAGGCCCAGGGTCTAACTATGGCTACACCTTC.

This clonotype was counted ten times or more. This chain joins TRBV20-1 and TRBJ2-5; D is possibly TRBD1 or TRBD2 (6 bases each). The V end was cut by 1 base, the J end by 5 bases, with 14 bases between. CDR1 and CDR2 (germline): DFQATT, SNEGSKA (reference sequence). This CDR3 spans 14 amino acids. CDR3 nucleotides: TGCAGTGCTAGAGTTCCGGGGGCGCTGGAGACCCAGTACTTC. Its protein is CSARVPGALETQYF.

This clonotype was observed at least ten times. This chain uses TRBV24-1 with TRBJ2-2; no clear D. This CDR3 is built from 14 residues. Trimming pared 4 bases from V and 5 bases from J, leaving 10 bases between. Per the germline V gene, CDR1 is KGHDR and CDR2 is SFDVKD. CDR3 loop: CATSDRWKTGELFF. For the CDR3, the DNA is TGTGCCACCAGTGACAGGTGGAAGACCGGGGAGCTGTTTTTT.

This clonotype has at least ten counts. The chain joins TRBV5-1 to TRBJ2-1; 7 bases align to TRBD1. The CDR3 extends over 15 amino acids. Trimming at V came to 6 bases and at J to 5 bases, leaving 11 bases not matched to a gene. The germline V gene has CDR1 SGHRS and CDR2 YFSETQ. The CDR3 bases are TGCGCCAGCACTTTTCTGACAGGGTCCCACAATGAGCAGTTCTTC. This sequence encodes CASTFLTGSHNEQFF.

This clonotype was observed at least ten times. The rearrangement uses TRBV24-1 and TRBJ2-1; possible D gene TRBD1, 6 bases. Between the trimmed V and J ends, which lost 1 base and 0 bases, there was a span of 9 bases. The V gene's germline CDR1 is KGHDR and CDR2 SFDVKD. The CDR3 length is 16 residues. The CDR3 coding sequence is TGTGCCACCAGTGATTTAGGGGGTGCCTCCTACAATGAGCAGTTCTTC. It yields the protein CATSDLGGASYNEQFF.

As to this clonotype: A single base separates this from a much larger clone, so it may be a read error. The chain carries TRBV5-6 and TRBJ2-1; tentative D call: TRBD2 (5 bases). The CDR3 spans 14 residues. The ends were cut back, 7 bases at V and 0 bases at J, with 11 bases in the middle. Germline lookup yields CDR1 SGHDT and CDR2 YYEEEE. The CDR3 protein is CASGPGSSYNEQFF. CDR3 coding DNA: TGTGCCAGCGGACCGGGGAGCTCCTACAATGAGCAGTTCTTC.

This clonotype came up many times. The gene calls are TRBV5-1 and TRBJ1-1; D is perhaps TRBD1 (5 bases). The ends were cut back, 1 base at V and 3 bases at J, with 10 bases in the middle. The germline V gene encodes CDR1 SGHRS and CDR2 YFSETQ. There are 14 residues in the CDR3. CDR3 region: CASSLTGTDTEAFF. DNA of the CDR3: TGCGCCAGCAGCTTGACAGGTACGGACACTGAAGCTTTCTTT.

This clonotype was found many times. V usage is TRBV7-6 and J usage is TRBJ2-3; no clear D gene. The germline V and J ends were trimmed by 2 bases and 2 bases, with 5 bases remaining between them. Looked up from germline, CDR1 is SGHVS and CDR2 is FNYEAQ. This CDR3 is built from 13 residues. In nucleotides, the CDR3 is TGTGCCAGCAGCTTAAAGAACACAGATACGCAGTATTTT. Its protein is CASSLKNTDTQYF.